Each of the 17 T cell receptor beta chains below was sequenced from the same sample in a study of T cell changes during pregnancy in multiple sclerosis. Assay used: immunoSEQ multiplex PCR; TCRdb lists only in-frame clones, some missing. The top ten hold about 3% of the sample, which has tens of thousands of clones, around 94% seen once. The starting material was CD8+ T cells from peripheral blood mononuclear cells, obtained in the third trimester of pregnancy. The receptors come from a female donor with multiple sclerosis, enrolled in a pregnancy study.

This chain uses TRBV11-2 with TRBJ2-7, with TRBD2 identical over 10 bases. CDR1 is SGHAT and CDR2 is FQNNGV in the germline V gene. This CDR3 has 19 amino acids. With 1 base clipped from V and 3 bases from J, the junction kept 15 bases outside the gene matches. The DNA of the CDR3 is TGTGCCAGCAGCTTAGGAGCGGGAGGGAGTCCAATCCCCCTCTACGAGCAGTACTTC. It specifies CASSLGAGGSPIPLYEQYF.

J is TRBJ1-4 and V is TRBV6-1, with no clear D. This CDR3 comprises 13 residues. Germline lookup yields CDR1 MNHNS and CDR2 SASEGT. V lost 2 bases and J lost 7, with 8 bases in between. CDR3 nucleotide sequence: TGTGCCAGCAGTGAAACTGAAATTGAAAAACTGTTTTTT. It is translated as CASSETEIEKLFF.

The CDR3 nucleotides are TGTGCCAGCAGCTGGGGACAGGTACCTGGAAACACCATATATTTT. Translating gives CASSWGQVPGNTIYF. The J gene is TRBJ1-3, the V gene TRBV7-9; 8 nucleotides match TRBD1. Germline assignment: CDR1 SEHNR and CDR2 FQNEAQ (reference sequence). The CDR3 consists of 15 residues. V gave up 4 bases and J gave up 2 bases; unmatched junction bases: 4.

The rearrangement joins TRBV27 to TRBJ2-7; D not certain. V lost 2 bases, J lost 0 bases, and 17 bases lay in between. The germline V gene encodes CDR1 MNHEY and CDR2 SMNVEV (reference sequence). The CDR3 runs to 17 residues. The CDR3 protein is CASSLTHPGPFSYEQYF. CDR3 DNA sequence: TGTGCCAGCAGTTTAACCCACCCAGGCCCATTCTCCTACGAGCAGTACTTC.

The table lists this clone with a count of one. The chain couples TRBV4-1 to TRBJ2-3; 8 nucleotides agree with TRBD1. CDR1 and CDR2 (germline): MGHRA, YSYEKL. V was pared by 2 bases and J by 2 bases, with 6 bases of the junction left unmatched. This CDR3 has 16 residues. CDR3 residues: CASSQSGTGYTDTQYF. The CDR3 bases are TGCGCCAGCAGCCAATCCGGGACAGGCTACACAGATACGCAGTATTTT.

This clone was counted once. The chain couples TRBV19 to TRBJ2-1; D perhaps matches TRBD1 (7 bases). The length of the CDR3 is 13 residues. From germline, CDR1 is LNHDA and CDR2 SQIVND (reference sequence). Trimming left V 3 bases short and J 6 bases short, with 9 bases between. The CDR3 is CASSMEGANEQFF. CDR3 DNA: TGTGCCAGTAGTATGGAGGGGGCCAATGAGCAGTTCTTC.

The gene calls are TRBV4-3 and TRBJ2-5; 7 bases agree with TRBD2. The germline V gene has CDR1 LGHNA and CDR2 YSLEER. Germline trimming cut 1 base from V and 4 bases from J; bases unmatched to any gene: 18. The CDR3 spans 19 residues. CDR3 sequence reads: CASSQGTWTGGGGGETQYF. As DNA, the CDR3 is TGCGCCAGCAGCCAAGGGACGTGGACGGGAGGAGGTGGAGGAGAGACCCAGTACTTC.

The gene calls are TRBV28 and TRBJ2-3; D is uncertain. Germline lookup yields CDR1 MDHEN and CDR2 SYDVKM. V was pared by 6 bases and J by 1 base, with 11 bases between. The CDR3 sequence is 14 residues long. The CDR3 DNA reads as TGTGCCAGCAGCCCCAACATGGGCACAGATACGCAGTATTTT. It specifies CASSPNMGTDTQYF. Complete variable domain (other parts from reference TRBV28 and TRBJ2-3): DVKVTQSSRYLVKRTGEKVFLECVQDMDHENMFWYRQDPGLGLRLIYFSYDVKMKEKGDIPEGYSVSREKKERFSLILESASTNQTSMYLCASSPNMGTDTQYFGPGTRLTVL.

The chain recombines TRBV27 with TRBJ2-2; 7 bases agree with TRBD2. This CDR3 spans 15 amino acids. In germline, CDR1 is MNHEY, CDR2 SMNVEV (reference sequence). V shed 2 bases and J 2 bases; nucleotides not matched to a gene: 2. CDR3 region: CASSLLAVNTGELFF. CDR3 nucleotide sequence: TGTGCCAGCAGTTTACTAGCGGTCAACACCGGGGAGCTGTTTTTT.

The gene calls are TRBV19 and TRBJ2-2; 13 nucleotides agree with TRBD2. J lost 4 bases, V lost 5 bases, and 10 bases had no gene match. From germline, CDR1 is LNHDA and CDR2 SQIVND (reference sequence). The CDR3 is 18 amino acids. The CDR3 DNA reads as TGTGCCAGTAGTTTTATCCCGGGACTAGCGGGGTCCACCGGGGAGCTGTTTTTT. Translation gives CASSFIPGLAGSTGELFF.

The chain is built from TRBV4-1 and TRBJ2-7, with 7 nucleotides matching TRBD2. Germline loops: CDR1 MGHRA, CDR2 YSYEKL. V was pared by 3 bases and J by 6 bases, with 2 bases of the junction left unmatched. The CDR3 has 12 residues. The CDR3 loop is CASSHLAGEQYF. The DNA of the CDR3 is TGCGCCAGCAGCCATTTAGCGGGCGAGCAGTACTTC.

The chain carries TRBV10-1 and TRBJ2-1, with D possibly TRBD2 on 6 matching bases. V lost 0 bases to trimming and J lost 5 bases, with 11 bases between them. Per the germline V gene, CDR1 is WNHNN and CDR2 is SYGVQD (reference sequence). CDR3 length equals 15 residues. The CDR3 loop is CASSESGGPNNEQFF. CDR3 DNA: TGCGCCAGCAGTGAGTCGGGAGGTCCCAACAATGAGCAGTTCTTC.

This chain connects TRBV11-2 to TRBJ2-7; D ambiguous. Germline CDR1 SGHAT, CDR2 FQNNGV. With 0 bases removed from V and 0 bases from J, the gap between germline ends came to 9 bases. The CDR3 is 15 residues long. CDR3 sequence reads: CASSLDRGSSYEQYF. CDR3 sequence (DNA): TGTGCCAGCAGCTTAGATCGTGGCAGCTCCTACGAGCAGTACTTC.

This clone appeared a single time. The rearrangement links TRBV4-1 to TRBJ2-5; 7 positions agree with TRBD2. CDR3 size: 14 residues. After removal of 1 base from V and 9 bases from J, the junction contained 8 bases not matched to a gene. Germline V gene data show CDR1 as MGHRA and CDR2 as YSYEKL. DNA for the CDR3: TGCGCCAGCAGCCAAGCCCGACTAGCATCGGCCCAGTACTTC. Translated: CASSQARLASAQYF.

CDR3 sequence: CASSLGVETQYF. The CDR3 region has the DNA TGTGCCAGCAGCCTCGGAGTGGAGACCCAGTACTTC. The rearrangement joins TRBV16 to TRBJ2-5, with D unclear. This CDR3 is built from 12 residues. Germline V gene sequence: CDR1 KGHSY, CDR2 FQNENV. Trimming removed 4 bases at V and 5 bases at J, with 8 bases between.

The genes are TRBV7-8 and TRBJ2-7; 8 bases line up with TRBD1. The CDR3 consists of 15 residues. Trimming at V came to 2 bases and at J to 3 bases, leaving 6 bases not matched to a gene. CDR1 is SGHVS and CDR2 is FQNEAQ in the germline V gene. This chain's CDR3 is CASSLLDRGHYEQYF. In DNA form, the CDR3 reads TGTGCCAGCAGCTTATTAGACAGGGGACACTACGAGCAGTACTTC.

J is TRBJ1-2 and V is TRBV7-9, with no clear D. CDR3 length equals 14 residues. CDR1 and CDR2 from the germline V gene are SEHNR and FQNEAQ (reference sequence). V was shortened by 4 bases and J by 8 bases, with 17 bases between the two germline ends. The CDR3 is CASSSVAQYDGYTF. CDR3 bases: TGTGCCAGCAGCTCAGTGGCACAGTATGACGGCTACACCTTC.